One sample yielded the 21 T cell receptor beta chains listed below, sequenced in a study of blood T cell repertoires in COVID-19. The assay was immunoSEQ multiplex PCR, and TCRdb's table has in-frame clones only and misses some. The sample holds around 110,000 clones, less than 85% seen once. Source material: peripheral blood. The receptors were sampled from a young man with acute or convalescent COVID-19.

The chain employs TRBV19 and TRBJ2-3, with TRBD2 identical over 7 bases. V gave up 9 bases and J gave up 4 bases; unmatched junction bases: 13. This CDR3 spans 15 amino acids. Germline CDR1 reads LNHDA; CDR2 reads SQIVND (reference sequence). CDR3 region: CASRSGGGLPDTQYF. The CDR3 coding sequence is TGTGCCAGCCGTTCGGGGGGAGGCCTGCCAGATACGCAGTATTTT.

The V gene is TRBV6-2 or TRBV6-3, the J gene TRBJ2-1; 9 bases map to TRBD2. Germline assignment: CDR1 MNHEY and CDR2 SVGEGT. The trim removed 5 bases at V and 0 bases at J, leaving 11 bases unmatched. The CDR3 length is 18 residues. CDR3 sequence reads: CASSPRTSALSSYNEQFF. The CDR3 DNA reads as TGTGCCAGCAGTCCCCGGACTAGCGCACTCAGCTCCTACAATGAGCAGTTCTTC.

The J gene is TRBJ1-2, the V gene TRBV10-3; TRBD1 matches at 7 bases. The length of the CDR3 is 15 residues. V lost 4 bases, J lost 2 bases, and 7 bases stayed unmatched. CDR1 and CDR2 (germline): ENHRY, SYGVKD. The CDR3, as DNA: TGTGCCATCAGTGGGGGCCCGGGACAGAACTATGGCTACACCTTC. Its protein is CAISGGPGQNYGYTF.

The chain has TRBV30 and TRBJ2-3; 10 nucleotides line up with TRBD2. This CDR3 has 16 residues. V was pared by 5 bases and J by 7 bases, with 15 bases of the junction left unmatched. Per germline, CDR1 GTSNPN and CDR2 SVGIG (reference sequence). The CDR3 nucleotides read TGTGCCTGGGGAATCCTTGCTAGCGGGGGATTAAATACGCAGTATTTT. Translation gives CAWGILASGGLNTQYF. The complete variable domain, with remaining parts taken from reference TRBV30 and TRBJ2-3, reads SQTIHQWPATLVQPVGSPLSLECTVEGTSNPNLYWYRQAAGRGLQLLFYSVGIGQISSEVPQNLSASRPQDRQFILSSKKLLLSDSGFYLCAWGILASGGLNTQYFGPGTRLTVL.

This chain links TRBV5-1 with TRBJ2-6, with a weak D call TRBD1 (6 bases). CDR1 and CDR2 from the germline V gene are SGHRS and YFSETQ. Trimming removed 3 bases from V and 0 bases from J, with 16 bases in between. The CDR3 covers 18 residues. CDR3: CASSWRLDSSSGANVLTF. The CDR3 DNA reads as TGCGCCAGCAGCTGGAGACTGGACAGCTCCTCTGGGGCCAACGTCCTGACTTTC.

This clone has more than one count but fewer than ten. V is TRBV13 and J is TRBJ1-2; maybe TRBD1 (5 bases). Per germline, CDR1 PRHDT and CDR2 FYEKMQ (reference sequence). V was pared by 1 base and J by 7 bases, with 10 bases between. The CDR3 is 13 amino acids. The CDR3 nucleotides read TGTGCCAGCAGCTTAGTGGGGCGCGGTGGCTACACCTTC. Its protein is CASSLVGRGGYTF.

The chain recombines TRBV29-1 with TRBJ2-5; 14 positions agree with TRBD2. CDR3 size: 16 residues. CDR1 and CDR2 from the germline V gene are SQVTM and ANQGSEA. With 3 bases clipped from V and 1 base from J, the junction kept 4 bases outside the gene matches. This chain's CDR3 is CSVETSGGVTQETQYF. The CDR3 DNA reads TGCAGCGTTGAGACTAGCGGGGGGGTAACCCAAGAGACCCAGTACTTC.

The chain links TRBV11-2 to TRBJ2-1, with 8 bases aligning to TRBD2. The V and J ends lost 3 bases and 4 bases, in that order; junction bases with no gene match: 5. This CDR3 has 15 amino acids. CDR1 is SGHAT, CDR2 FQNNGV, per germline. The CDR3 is CASSFTSGKYNEQFF. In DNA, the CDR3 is TGTGCCAGCAGCTTTACTAGCGGTAAATACAATGAGCAGTTCTTC.

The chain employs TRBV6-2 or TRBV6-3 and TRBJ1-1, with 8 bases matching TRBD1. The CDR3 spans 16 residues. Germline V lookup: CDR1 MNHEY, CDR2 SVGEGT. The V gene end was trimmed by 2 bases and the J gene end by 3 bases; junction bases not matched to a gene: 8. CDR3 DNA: TGTGCCAGCAGTTACCCGGAACAGGGGGAATACACTGAAGCTTTCTTT. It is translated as CASSYPEQGEYTEAFF.

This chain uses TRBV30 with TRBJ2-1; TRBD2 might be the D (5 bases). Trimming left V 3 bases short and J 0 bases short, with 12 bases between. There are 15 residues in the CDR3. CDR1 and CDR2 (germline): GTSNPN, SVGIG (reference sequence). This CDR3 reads CAWSRLLSSYNEQFF. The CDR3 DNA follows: TGTGCCTGGAGCCGACTACTCAGCTCCTACAATGAGCAGTTCTTC.

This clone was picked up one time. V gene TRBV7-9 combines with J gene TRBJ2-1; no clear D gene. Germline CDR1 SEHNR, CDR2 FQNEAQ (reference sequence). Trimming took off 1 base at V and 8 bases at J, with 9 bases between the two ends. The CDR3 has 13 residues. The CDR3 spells CASSLGVEDEQFF. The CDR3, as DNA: TGTGCCAGCAGCTTAGGAGTAGAGGATGAGCAGTTCTTC.

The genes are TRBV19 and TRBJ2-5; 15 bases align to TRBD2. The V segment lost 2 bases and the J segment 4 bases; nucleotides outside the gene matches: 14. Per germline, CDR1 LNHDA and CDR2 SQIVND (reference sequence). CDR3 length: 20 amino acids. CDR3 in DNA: TGTGCCAGTAGTATACGGGACAGCGGACTAGCGGGGGGGCCGGGAGAGACCCAGTACTTC. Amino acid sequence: CASSIRDSGLAGGPGETQYF.

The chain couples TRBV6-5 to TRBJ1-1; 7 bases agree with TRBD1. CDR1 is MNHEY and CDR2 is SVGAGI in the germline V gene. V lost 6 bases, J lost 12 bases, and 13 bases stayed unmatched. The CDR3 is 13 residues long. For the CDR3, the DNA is TGTGCCAGCAGGCCCGTATGGGAGGACAGGTCTTTCTTT. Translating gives CASRPVWEDRSFF.

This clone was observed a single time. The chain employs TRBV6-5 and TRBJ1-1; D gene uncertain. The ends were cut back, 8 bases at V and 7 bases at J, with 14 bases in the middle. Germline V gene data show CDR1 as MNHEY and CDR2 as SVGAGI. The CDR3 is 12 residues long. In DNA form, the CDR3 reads TGTGCCAGCGGTTTTATTGTAGATGAAGCTTTCTTT. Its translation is CASGFIVDEAFF.

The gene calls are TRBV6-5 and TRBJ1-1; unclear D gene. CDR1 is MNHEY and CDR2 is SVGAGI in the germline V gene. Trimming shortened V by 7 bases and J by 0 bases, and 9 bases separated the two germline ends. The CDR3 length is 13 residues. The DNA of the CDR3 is TGTGCCAGCATGGGCCAGATGAACACTGAAGCTTTCTTT. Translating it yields CASMGQMNTEAFF.

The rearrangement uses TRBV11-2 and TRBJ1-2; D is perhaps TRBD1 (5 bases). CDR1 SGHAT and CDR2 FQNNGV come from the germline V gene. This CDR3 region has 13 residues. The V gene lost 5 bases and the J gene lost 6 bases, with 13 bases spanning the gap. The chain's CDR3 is CASSPQWGDGYTF. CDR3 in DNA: TGTGCCAGCAGCCCCCAGTGGGGGGATGGCTACACCTTC.

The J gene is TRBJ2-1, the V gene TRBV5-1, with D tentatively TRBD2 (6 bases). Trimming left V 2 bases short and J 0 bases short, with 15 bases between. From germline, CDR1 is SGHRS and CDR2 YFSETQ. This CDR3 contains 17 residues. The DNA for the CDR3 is TGCGCCAGCAGCTTAACCGGGACTCCGAGCTCCTACAATGAGCAGTTCTTC. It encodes CASSLTGTPSSYNEQFF.

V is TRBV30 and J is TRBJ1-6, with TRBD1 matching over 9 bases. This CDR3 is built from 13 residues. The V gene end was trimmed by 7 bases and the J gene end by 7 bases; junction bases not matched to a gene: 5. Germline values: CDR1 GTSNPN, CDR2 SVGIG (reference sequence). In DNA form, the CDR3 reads TGTGCCTTGAAGGGGACAGGGAATTCACCCCTCCACTTT. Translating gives CALKGTGNSPLHF.

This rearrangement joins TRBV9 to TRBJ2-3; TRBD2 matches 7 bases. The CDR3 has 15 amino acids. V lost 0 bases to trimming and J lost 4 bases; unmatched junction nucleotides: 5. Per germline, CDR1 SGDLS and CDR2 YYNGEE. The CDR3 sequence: CASSVAGGGADTQYF. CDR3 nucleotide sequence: TGTGCCAGCAGCGTAGCGGGCGGGGGTGCAGATACGCAGTATTTT.

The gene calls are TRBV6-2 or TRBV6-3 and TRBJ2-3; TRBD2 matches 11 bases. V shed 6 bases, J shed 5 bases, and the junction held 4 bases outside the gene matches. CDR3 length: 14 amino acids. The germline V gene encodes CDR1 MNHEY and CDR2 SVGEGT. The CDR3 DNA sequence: TGTGCCAGCAGCCTAACTAGCGGGGGAGATACGCAGTATTTT. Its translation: CASSLTSGGDTQYF.

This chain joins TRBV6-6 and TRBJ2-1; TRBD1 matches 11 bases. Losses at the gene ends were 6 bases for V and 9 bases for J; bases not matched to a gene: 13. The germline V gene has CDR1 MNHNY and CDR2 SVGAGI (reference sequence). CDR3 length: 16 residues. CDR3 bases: TGTGCCAGCAGCCCGGGACAGGGGGTTCCATGGGGTGAGCAGTTCTTC. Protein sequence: CASSPGQGVPWGEQFF.